This T cell receptor beta chain was observed in a study of shared clonotypes between healthy human individuals. Study results and caveats: Between several donors, naive CD4 clonotypes were shared at a level of approximately 5%.

The method was immunoSEQ multiplex PCR; TCRdb's version includes in-frame clones alone and lacks a portion of them. There are some 650,000 clones in the sample; less than 98% occur only once, and around 0.058% lies in the top ten. CDR1 MNHNY and CDR2 SVGAGI come from the germline V gene (reference sequence). Losses at the gene ends were 6 bases for V and 1 base for J; bases not matched to a gene: 4. The CDR3 has 14 amino acids. Of note for this clone: Its antigen is as yet unknown.

The source material was naive CD4+ T cells sorted from blood. Subset given: CD45RA+ positively selected. J is TRBJ2-7 and V is TRBV6-6; 9 bases map to TRBD2. The source of this sequence is a woman aged 30 to 39 in good health. CDR3 in amino acids: CASSSAGGSYEQYF. In DNA form, the CDR3 reads TGTGCCAGCAGCTCAGCGGGGGGTTCCTACGAGCAGTACTTC.